The 4 T cell receptor beta chains in this list originate from one sample, sequenced in a study of T cell changes during pregnancy in multiple sclerosis (dated by TCRdb to about 2019). The library was prepared using the immunoSEQ multiplex PCR assay. The source is immuneACCESS, and TCRdb retained only in-frame sequences with V and J called. Part of the clones is not carried over; for the studies checked, unresolved V genes explain less than half of this, and the remainder is unexplained. The sample table contains 20,000 to 25,000 clones; only one count was recorded for roughly 90% of them. The ten largest account for about 1.1% of the sample. The input for sequencing was CD4+ T cells from peripheral blood mononuclear cells, taken in the first trimester of pregnancy. These TCRs come from a female donor in good health, enrolled as a control in a pregnancy study.

This sequence joins TRBV2 and TRBJ2-3, with 16 bases identical to TRBD2. The CDR3 has 16 amino acids. V trimming: 6 bases; J trimming: 7 bases; junction bases outside the gene matches: 7. The germline V gene encodes CDR1 SNHLY and CDR2 FYNNEI. The DNA for the CDR3 is TGTGCCAGCAGGAAGGGACTAGCGGGAGGGTTAAATACGCAGTATTTT. It yields the protein CASRKGLAGGLNTQYF.

This chain joins TRBV19 and TRBJ1-3; D unresolved. The CDR3 is 13 amino acids. The germline V gene has CDR1 LNHDA and CDR2 SQIVND (reference sequence). CDR3 DNA: TGTGCGACTAAACTGGCGGATAGAAACACCATATATTTT. Protein sequence: CATKLADRNTIYF.

The chain uses TRBV18 and TRBJ2-7; 9 positions match TRBD1. Per germline, CDR1 KGHSH and CDR2 LQKENI. The V and J ends lost 6 bases and 7 bases, in that order; junction bases with no gene match: 7. CDR3 size: 13 residues. CDR3 sequence reads: CASSRDRVGEQYF. DNA for the CDR3: TGTGCCAGCTCGCGGGACAGGGTGGGGGAGCAGTACTTC.

This rearrangement joins TRBV2 to TRBJ2-3; unclear D gene. This CDR3 region has 12 residues. Germline V CDR1 and CDR2: SNHLY, FYNNEI. Trimming stripped 7 bases from V and 3 bases from J, with 8 bases between. The CDR3 region is CASITQTDTQYF. The CDR3 nucleotides are TGTGCCAGCATCACCCAGACAGATACGCAGTATTTT.